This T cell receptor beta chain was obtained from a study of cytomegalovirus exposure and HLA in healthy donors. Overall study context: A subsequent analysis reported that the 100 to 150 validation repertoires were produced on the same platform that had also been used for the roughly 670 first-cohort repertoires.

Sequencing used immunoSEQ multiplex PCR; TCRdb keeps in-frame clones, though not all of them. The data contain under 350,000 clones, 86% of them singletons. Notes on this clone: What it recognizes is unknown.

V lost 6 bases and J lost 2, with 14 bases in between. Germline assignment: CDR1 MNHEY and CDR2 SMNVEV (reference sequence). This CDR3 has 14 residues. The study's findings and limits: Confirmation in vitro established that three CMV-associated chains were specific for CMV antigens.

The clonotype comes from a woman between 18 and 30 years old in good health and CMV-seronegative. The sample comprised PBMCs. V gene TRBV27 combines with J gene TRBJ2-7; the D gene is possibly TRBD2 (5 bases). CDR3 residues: CASSPLSGAYEQYF. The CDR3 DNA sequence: TGTGCCAGCAGCCCGTTGTCCGGGGCCTACGAGCAGTACTTC.